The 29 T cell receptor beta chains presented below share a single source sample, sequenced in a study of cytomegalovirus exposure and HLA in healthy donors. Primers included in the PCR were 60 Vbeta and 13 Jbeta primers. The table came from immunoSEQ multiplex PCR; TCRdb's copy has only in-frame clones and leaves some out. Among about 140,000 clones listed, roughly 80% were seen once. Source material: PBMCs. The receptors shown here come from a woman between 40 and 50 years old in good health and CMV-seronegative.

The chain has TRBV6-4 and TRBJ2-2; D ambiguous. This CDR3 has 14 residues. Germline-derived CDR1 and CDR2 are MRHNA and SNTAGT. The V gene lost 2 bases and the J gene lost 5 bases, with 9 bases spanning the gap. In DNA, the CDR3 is TGTGCCAGCAGTGACGAGCGAAATACCGGGGAGCTGTTTTTT. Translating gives CASSDERNTGELFF.

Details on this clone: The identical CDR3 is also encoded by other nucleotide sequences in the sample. CDR3: CASRWGRQPQHF. CDR3 in DNA: TGTGCCAGTCGGTGGGGCAGGCAGCCCCAGCATTTT. V is TRBV19 and J is TRBJ1-5, with D perhaps TRBD1 (5 bases). CDR3 length equals 12 residues. CDR1 LNHDA and CDR2 SQIVND come from the germline V gene (reference sequence). V was shortened by 8 bases and J by 7 bases, with 12 bases between the two germline ends.

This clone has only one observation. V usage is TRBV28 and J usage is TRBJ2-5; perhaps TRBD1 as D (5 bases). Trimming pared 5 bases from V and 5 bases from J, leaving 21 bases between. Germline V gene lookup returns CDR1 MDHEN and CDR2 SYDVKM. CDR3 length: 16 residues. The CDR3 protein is CASSPAPDTSMETQYF. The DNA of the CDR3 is TGTGCCAGCAGTCCCGCCCCGGACACTTCGATGGAGACCCAGTACTTC.

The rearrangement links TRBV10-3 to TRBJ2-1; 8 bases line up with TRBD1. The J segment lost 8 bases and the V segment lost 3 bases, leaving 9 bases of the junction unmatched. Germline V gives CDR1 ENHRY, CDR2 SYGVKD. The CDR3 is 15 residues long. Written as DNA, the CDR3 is TGTGCCATCAGTGACCGTGGGACAGGTCTCCATGAGCAGTTCTTC. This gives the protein CAISDRGTGLHEQFF.

This CDR3 reads CASSGTGSSNEKLFF. CDR3 DNA sequence: TGTGCCAGCAGCGGGACAGGTTCATCGAATGAAAAACTGTTTTTT. The chain recombines TRBV9 with TRBJ1-4; 7 nucleotides line up with TRBD1. V shed 3 bases, J shed 5 bases, and the junction held 7 bases outside the gene matches. Germline-derived CDR1 and CDR2 are SGDLS and YYNGEE. The CDR3 runs to 15 residues. The entire variable domain, with the rest obtained from reference TRBV9 and TRBJ1-4, is as follows: DSGVTQTPKHLITATGQRVTLRCSPRSGDLSVYWYQQSLDQGLQFLIQYYNGEERAKGNILERFSAQQFPDLHSELNLSSLELGDSALYFCASSGTGSSNEKLFFGSGTQLSVL.

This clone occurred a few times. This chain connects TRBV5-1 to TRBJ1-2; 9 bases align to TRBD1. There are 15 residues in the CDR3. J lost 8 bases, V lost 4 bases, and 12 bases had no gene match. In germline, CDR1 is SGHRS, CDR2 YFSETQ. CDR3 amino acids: CASSPLGTGMRGYTF. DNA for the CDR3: TGCGCCAGCAGCCCACTAGGGACAGGGATGAGGGGCTACACCTTC. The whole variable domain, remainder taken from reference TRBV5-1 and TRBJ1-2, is KAGVTQTPRYLIKTRGQQVTLSCSPISGHRSVSWYQQTPGQGLQFLFEYFSETQRNKGNFPGRFSGRQFSNSRSEMNVSTLELGDSALYLCASSPLGTGMRGYTFGSGTRLTVV.

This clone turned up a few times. As DNA, the CDR3 is TGCGCCAGCAGCCAAATCAAGACAGGGTTTGGGGATACGCAGTATTTT. The encoded protein is CASSQIKTGFGDTQYF. The chain is built from TRBV4-3 and TRBJ2-3, with 7 bases that match TRBD1. V gave up 2 bases and J gave up 6 bases; unmatched junction bases: 11. This CDR3 is built from 16 residues. Per the germline V gene, CDR1 is LGHNA and CDR2 is YSLEER.

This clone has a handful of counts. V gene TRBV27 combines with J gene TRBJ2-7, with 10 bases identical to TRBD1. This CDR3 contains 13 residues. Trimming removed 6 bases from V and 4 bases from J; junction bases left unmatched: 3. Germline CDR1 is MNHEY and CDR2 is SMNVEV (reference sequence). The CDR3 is CASSPGQGYEQYF. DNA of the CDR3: TGTGCCAGCAGCCCGGGACAGGGGTACGAGCAGTACTTC.

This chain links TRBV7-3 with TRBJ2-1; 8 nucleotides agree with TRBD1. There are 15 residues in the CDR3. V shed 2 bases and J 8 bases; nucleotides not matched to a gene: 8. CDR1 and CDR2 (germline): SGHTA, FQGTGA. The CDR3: CASSLDRGRGYEQFF. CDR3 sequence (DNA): TGTGCCAGCAGCTTAGACAGGGGAAGGGGGTATGAGCAGTTCTTC.

The CDR3 DNA is TGTGCCAGCAGCTCGTCGGGGGGCCTGGAGACCCAGTACTTC. This codes for CASSSSGGLETQYF. The V gene is TRBV11-2, the J gene TRBJ2-5, with a weak D call TRBD2 (7 bases). Germline-derived CDR1 and CDR2 are SGHAT and FQNNGV. The CDR3 is 14 amino acids. V gave up 4 bases and J gave up 5 bases, with 14 bases separating them. Combining the CDR3 with reference TRBV11-2 and TRBJ2-5 gives the whole variable domain EAGVAQSPRYKIIEKRQSVAFWCNPISGHATLYWYQQILGQGPKLLIQFQNNGVVDDSQLPKDRFSAERLKGVDSTLKIQPAKLEDSAVYLCASSSSGGLETQYFGPGTRLLVL.

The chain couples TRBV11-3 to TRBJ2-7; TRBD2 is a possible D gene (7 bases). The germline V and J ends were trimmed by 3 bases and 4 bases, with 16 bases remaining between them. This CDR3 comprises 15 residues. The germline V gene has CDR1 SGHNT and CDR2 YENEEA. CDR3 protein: CASSLETGGWYEQYF. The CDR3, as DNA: TGTGCCAGCAGCTTGGAAACGGGGGGCTGGTACGAGCAGTACTTC.

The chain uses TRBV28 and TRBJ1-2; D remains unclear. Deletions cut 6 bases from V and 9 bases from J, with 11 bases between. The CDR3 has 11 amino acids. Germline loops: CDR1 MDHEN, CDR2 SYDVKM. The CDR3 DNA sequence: TGTGCCAGCAGGGATCAGGTCCGCTACACCTTC. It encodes CASRDQVRYTF.

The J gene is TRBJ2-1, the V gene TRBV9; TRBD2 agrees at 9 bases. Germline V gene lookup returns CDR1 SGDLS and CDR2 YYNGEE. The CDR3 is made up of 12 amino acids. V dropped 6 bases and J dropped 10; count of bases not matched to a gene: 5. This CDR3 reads CASNGGTSEQFF. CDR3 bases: TGTGCCAGCAACGGCGGGACTAGCGAGCAGTTCTTC.

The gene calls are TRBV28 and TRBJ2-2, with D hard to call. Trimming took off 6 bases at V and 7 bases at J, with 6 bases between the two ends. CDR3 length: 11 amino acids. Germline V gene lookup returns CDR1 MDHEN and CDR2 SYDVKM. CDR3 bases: TGTGCCAGCAGGGCTGGCGGGGAGCTGTTTTTT. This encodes CASRAGGELFF.

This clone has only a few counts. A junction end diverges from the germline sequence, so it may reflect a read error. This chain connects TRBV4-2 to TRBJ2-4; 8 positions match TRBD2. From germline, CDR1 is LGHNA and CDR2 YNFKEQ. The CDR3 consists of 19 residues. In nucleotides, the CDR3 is TGTGCCAGCAGCCAAAGACCCGATACGGGAGGGATGGCCAAAAACAGTCAGTACTTC. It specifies CASSQRPDTGGMAKNSQYF.

Here the CDR3 reads CASTGYTEAFF. The CDR3 nucleotides are TGTGCCAGCACAGGGTACACTGAAGCTTTCTTT. This sequence joins TRBV2 and TRBJ1-1; D might be TRBD1 (5 bases). The germline V gene encodes CDR1 SNHLY and CDR2 FYNNEI. The CDR3 is made up of 11 amino acids. Trimming shortened V by 7 bases and J by 3 bases, and 6 bases separated the two germline ends.

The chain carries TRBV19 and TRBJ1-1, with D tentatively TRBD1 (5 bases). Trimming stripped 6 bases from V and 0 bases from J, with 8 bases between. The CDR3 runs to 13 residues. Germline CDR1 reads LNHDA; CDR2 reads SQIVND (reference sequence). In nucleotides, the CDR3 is TGTGCCAGTAGCACACAGGTGAACACTGAAGCTTTCTTT. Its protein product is CASSTQVNTEAFF.

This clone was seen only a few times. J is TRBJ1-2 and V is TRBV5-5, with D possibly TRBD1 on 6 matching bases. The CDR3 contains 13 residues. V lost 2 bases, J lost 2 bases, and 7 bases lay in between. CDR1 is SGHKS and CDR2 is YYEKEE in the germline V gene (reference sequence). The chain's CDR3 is CASSLGQNYGYTF. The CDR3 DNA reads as TGTGCCAGCAGCTTAGGACAGAACTATGGCTACACCTTC.

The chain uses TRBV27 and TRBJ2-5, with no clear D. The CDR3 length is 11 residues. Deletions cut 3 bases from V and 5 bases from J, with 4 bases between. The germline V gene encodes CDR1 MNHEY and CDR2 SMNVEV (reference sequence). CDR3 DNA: TGTGCCAGCAGTTTTCGGGAGACCCAGTACTTC. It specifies CASSFRETQYF.

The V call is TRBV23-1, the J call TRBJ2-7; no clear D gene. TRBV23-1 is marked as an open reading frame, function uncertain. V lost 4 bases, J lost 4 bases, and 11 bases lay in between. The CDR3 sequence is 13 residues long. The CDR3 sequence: CASSPPARYEQYF. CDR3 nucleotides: TGCGCCAGCAGTCCCCCCGCCAGATACGAGCAGTACTTC.

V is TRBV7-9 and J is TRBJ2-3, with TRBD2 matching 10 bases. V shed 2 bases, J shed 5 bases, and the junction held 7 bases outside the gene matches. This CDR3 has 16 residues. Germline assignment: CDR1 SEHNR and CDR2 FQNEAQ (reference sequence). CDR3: CASSLPLAGGQDTQYF. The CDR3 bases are TGTGCCAGCAGCTTACCATTAGCGGGGGGCCAAGATACGCAGTATTTT.

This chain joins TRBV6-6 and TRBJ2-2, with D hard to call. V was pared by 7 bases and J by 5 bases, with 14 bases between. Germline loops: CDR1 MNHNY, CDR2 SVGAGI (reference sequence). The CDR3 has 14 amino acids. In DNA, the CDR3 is TGTGCCAGCATTCTACAGCAACATACCGGGGAGCTGTTTTTT. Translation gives CASILQQHTGELFF.

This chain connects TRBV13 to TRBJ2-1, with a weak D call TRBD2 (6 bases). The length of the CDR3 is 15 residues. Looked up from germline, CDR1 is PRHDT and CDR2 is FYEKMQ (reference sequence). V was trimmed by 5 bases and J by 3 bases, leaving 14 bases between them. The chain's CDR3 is CASSRTTFNYNEQFF. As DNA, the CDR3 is TGTGCCAGCAGCCGGACTACTTTCAACTACAATGAGCAGTTCTTC.

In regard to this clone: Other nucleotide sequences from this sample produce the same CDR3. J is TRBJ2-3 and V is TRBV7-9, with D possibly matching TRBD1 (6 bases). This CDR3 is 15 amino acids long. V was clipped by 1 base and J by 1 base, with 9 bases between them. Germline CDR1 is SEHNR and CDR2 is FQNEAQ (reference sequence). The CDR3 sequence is CASSLVGGGTDTQYF. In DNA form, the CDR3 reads TGTGCCAGCAGCTTAGTAGGGGGTGGCACAGATACGCAGTATTTT.

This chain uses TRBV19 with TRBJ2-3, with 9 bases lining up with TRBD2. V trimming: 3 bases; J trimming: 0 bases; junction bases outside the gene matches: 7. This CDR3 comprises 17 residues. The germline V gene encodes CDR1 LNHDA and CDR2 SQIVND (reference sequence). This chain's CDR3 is CASSIASGVSSTDTQYF. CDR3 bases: TGTGCCAGTAGTATCGCTAGCGGGGTCTCTAGCACAGATACGCAGTATTTT. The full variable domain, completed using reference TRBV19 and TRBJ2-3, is DGGITQSPKYLFRKEGQNVTLSCEQNLNHDAMYWYRQDPGQGLRLIYYSQIVNDFQKGDIAEGYSVSREKKESFPLTVTSAQKNPTAFYLCASSIASGVSSTDTQYFGPGTRLTVL.

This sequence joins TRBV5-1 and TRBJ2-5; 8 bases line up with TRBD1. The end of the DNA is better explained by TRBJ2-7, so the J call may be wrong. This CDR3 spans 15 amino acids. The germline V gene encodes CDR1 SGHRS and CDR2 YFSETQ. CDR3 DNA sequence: TGCGCCAGCAGCTGGGACCCACAGGGGGGCTACGAGCAGTACTTC. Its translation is CASSWDPQGGYEQYF.

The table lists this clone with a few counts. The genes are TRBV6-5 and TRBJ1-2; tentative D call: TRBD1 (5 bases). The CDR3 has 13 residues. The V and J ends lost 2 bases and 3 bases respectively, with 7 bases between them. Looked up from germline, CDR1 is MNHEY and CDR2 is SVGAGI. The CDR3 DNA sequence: TGTGCCAGCAGTTACACGGGGGACTATGGCTACACCTTC. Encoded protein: CASSYTGDYGYTF.

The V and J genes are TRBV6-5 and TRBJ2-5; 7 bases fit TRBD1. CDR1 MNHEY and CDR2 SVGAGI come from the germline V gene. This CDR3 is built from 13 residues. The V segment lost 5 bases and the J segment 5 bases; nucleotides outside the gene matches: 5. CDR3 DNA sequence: TGTGCCAGCAGTCTCAACAGGGGCGAGACCCAGTACTTC. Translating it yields CASSLNRGETQYF.

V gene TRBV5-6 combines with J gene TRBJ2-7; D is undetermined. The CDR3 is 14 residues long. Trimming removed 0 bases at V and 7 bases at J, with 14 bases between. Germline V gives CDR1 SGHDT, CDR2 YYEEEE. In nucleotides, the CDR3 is TGTGCCAGCAGCTTGGGTGCCCCCCAACGGGAGCAGTACTTC. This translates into CASSLGAPQREQYF. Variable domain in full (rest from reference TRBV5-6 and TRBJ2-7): DAGVTQSPTHLIKTRGQQVTLRCSPKSGHDTVSWYQQALGQGPQFIFQYYEEEERQRGNFPDRFSGHQFPNYSSELNVNALLLGDSALYLCASSLGAPQREQYFGPGTRLTVT.